Below, 30 T cell receptor beta chains from the same sample are listed, as sequenced in a study of T cell responses to AZD1222 COVID-19 vaccine. Repertoires were generated with immunoSEQ multiplex PCR, while TCRdb's copy carries only in-frame clones and drops some. The data show 100,000 to 140,000 clones, 80% to 95% seen once. The source material was peripheral blood, sampled 28 days after the second AZD1222 dose. Receptor source: an adult who received the AZD1222 COVID-19 vaccine.

The CDR3 DNA is TGTGCCATCGCGCAGGGGGGGACTGAAGCTTTCTTT. Encoded protein: CAIAQGGTEAFF. The chain is built from TRBV10-3 and TRBJ1-1; 7 nucleotides align to TRBD1. V shed 8 bases and J 5 bases; nucleotides not matched to a gene: 5. The CDR3 has 12 residues. The germline V gene encodes CDR1 ENHRY and CDR2 SYGVKD.

CDR3 loop: CASSPDQSYGYTF. The CDR3 bases are TGTGCCAGCTCACCTGACCAGAGCTATGGCTACACCTTC. The chain employs TRBV18 and TRBJ1-2; no firm D call. Trimming stripped 3 bases from V and 4 bases from J, with 9 bases between. The CDR3 sequence is 13 residues long. Germline V lookup: CDR1 KGHSH, CDR2 LQKENI.

The V and J genes are TRBV7-9 and TRBJ2-7, with TRBD2 matching over 9 bases. CDR3 size: 15 residues. Trimming cost V 2 bases and J 4 bases; bases outside gene matches: 6. Germline CDR1 SEHNR, CDR2 FQNEAQ (reference sequence). The DNA for the CDR3 is TGTGCCAGCAGCTTATCGGGACTAGCAGCGTACGAGCAGTACTTC. Protein: CASSLSGLAAYEQYF. Full variable domain (remainder filled in from reference TRBV7-9 and TRBJ2-7): DTGVSQNPRHKITKRGQNVTFRCDPISEHNRLYWYRQTLGQGPEFLTYFQNEAQLEKSRLLSDRFSAERPKGSFSTLEIQRTEQGDSAMYLCASSLSGLAAYEQYFGPGTRLTVT.

The rearrangement links TRBV9 to TRBJ2-5; 15 nucleotides match TRBD2. Trimming took 2 bases from V and 5 from J; bases not matched to a gene: 4. The CDR3 is made up of 16 amino acids. CDR1 is SGDLS and CDR2 is YYNGEE in the germline V gene. CDR3 DNA sequence: TGTGCCAGCAGCGTCGGGACTAGCGGGGGGTTTGAGACCCAGTACTTC. This encodes CASSVGTSGGFETQYF. The variable domain in full, with the rest retrieved from reference TRBV9 and TRBJ2-5, is DSGVTQTPKHLITATGQRVTLRCSPRSGDLSVYWYQQSLDQGLQFLIQYYNGEERAKGNILERFSAQQFPDLHSELNLSSLELGDSALYFCASSVGTSGGFETQYFGPGTRLLVL.

The V call is TRBV2, the J call TRBJ1-4, with a tentative D call TRBD1 (5 bases). V lost 6 bases to trimming and J lost 5 bases, with 10 bases between them. The CDR3 runs to 13 residues. Per the germline V gene, CDR1 is SNHLY and CDR2 is FYNNEI. CDR3: CASREGRNEKLFF. As DNA, the CDR3 is TGTGCCAGCAGAGAGGGACGGAATGAAAAACTGTTTTTT.

The V call is TRBV27, the J call TRBJ1-2; no definite D call. CDR3 length equals 13 residues. Trimming removed 2 bases at V and 7 bases at J, with 11 bases between. The germline gives CDR1 MNHEY, CDR2 SMNVEV (reference sequence). DNA for the CDR3: TGTGCCAGCAGTTTAAAGCCCTTGCGTGGCTACACCTTC. Its translation: CASSLKPLRGYTF.

The rearrangement joins TRBV15 to TRBJ2-2, with D perhaps being TRBD1 or TRBD2 (6 bases each). The V end was cut by 5 bases, the J end by 5 bases, with 15 bases between. Germline CDR1 LNHNV, CDR2 YYDKDF (reference sequence). The CDR3 is 15 amino acids. CDR3 nucleotides: TGTGCCACCAGCGGGGGGCGGGGTGGAACCGGGGAGCTGTTTTTT. It yields the protein CATSGGRGGTGELFF.

The gene calls are TRBV2 and TRBJ1-3; no clear D gene. The CDR3 is 16 amino acids. V was shortened by 2 bases and J by 0 bases, with 11 bases between the two germline ends. CDR1 SNHLY and CDR2 FYNNEI come from the germline V gene. CDR3 nucleotide sequence: TGTGCCAGCAGTGAAACGAGGAGTTTCTCTGGAAACACCATATATTTT. This codes for CASSETRSFSGNTIYF.

The CDR3 reads CASRVGDMARPEAFF. The CDR3 DNA reads TGTGCCAGCAGGGTCGGGGACATGGCACGACCGGAAGCTTTCTTT. This chain connects TRBV28 to TRBJ1-1, with D possibly being TRBD1 (6 bases). This CDR3 is built from 15 residues. CDR1 is MDHEN and CDR2 is SYDVKM in the germline V gene. V lost 6 bases to trimming and J lost 8 bases, with 22 bases between them.

This clone has a handful of counts. The V gene is TRBV29-1, the J gene TRBJ1-1; D perhaps matches TRBD1 (5 bases). V was trimmed by 8 bases and J by 4 bases, leaving 11 bases between them. Germline-derived CDR1 and CDR2 are SQVTM and ANQGSEA. This CDR3 contains 11 residues. The CDR3 DNA follows: TGCAGCCTGGGACGGAGCACTGAAGCTTTCTTT. Residues: CSLGRSTEAFF.

V is TRBV29-1 and J is TRBJ1-1; possible D gene TRBD1, 6 bases. CDR3 length equals 12 residues. The germline V and J ends were trimmed by 3 bases and 4 bases, with 9 bases remaining between them. Germline V gene sequence: CDR1 SQVTM, CDR2 ANQGSEA. The CDR3 reads CSVDTGFTEAFF. The CDR3 DNA reads TGCAGCGTTGATACAGGGTTCACTGAAGCTTTCTTT.

V gene TRBV3-1 (or the pseudogene TRBV3-2) combines with J gene TRBJ1-6; 9 nucleotides align to TRBD1. The CDR3 sequence is 16 residues long. From germline, CDR1 is LGHDT and CDR2 YNNKEL (reference sequence). The V segment lost 0 bases and the J segment 7 bases; nucleotides outside the gene matches: 4. The CDR3: CASSQDPGQGNSPLHF. The DNA of the CDR3 is TGTGCCAGCAGCCAAGATCCGGGACAGGGAAATTCACCCCTCCACTTT.

This chain connects TRBV19 to TRBJ1-2; D gene uncertain. Per germline, CDR1 LNHDA and CDR2 SQIVND (reference sequence). The CDR3 totals 15 residues. V was clipped by 7 bases and J by 1 base, with 16 bases between them. CDR3: CASTLRWIDNYGYTF. The CDR3 nucleotides read TGTGCCAGTACCCTCCGGTGGATTGATAACTATGGCTACACCTTC.

The gene calls are TRBV5-4 and TRBJ2-3, with 9 bases lining up with TRBD1. This CDR3 region has 15 residues. CDR1 and CDR2 from the germline V gene are SGHNT and YYREEE (reference sequence). With V trimmed by 3 bases and J by 1 base, 3 bases remained unmatched. CDR3 nucleotides: TGTGCCAGCAGCTACCGGGACAGGGGCACAGATACGCAGTATTTT. It is translated as CASSYRDRGTDTQYF.

The genes are TRBV28 and TRBJ1-1, with D tentatively TRBD1 (5 bases). CDR1 and CDR2 (germline): MDHEN, SYDVKM. There are 13 residues in the CDR3. Trimming removed 7 bases at V and 6 bases at J, with 15 bases between. CDR3 DNA sequence: TGTGCCAGCAAACTAACAGGAATCGCTGAAGCTTTCTTT. Protein sequence: CASKLTGIAEAFF.

This chain connects TRBV7-2 to TRBJ2-1; weak D call: TRBD1 (5 bases). The germline V gene has CDR1 SGHTA and CDR2 FQGNSA. V was trimmed by 3 bases and J by 4 bases, leaving 10 bases between them. This CDR3 is 14 amino acids long. CDR3 in amino acids: CASSFSRVYNEQFF. Here the CDR3 DNA reads TGTGCCAGCAGCTTCAGCAGGGTTTACAATGAGCAGTTCTTC.

The chain uses TRBV6-5 and TRBJ1-2, with TRBD1 matching 7 bases. The germline V gene encodes CDR1 MNHEY and CDR2 SVGAGI. The ends lost 4 bases at V and 4 bases at J; junction bases unmatched: 3. The CDR3 totals 13 residues. The CDR3 sequence: CASSWDSGYGYTF. CDR3 DNA: TGTGCCAGCAGTTGGGACAGCGGCTATGGCTACACCTTC.

The chain joins TRBV19 to TRBJ1-1, with D maybe TRBD1 (6 bases). The V end was cut by 3 bases, the J end by 11 bases, with 16 bases between. Germline-derived CDR1 and CDR2 are LNHDA and SQIVND (reference sequence). This CDR3 is 13 amino acids long. The CDR3 loop reads CASSISPGAWAFF. The CDR3 nucleotides are TGTGCCAGTAGTATTTCCCCAGGGGCCTGGGCTTTCTTT.

This chain uses TRBV27 with TRBJ1-2; no clear D gene. This CDR3 has 13 amino acids. Germline V gene data show CDR1 as MNHEY and CDR2 as SMNVEV (reference sequence). Between the trimmed V and J ends, which lost 0 bases and 5 bases, there was a span of 7 bases. In nucleotides, the CDR3 is TGTGCCAGCAGTTTATCGGTGGGGTATGGCTACACCTTC. As protein: CASSLSVGYGYTF.

This chain joins TRBV28 and TRBJ2-7; D assignment may be TRBD1 or TRBD2 (5 bases each). The CDR3 sequence is 15 residues long. Looked up from germline, CDR1 is MDHEN and CDR2 is SYDVKM. Deletions cut 5 bases from V and 4 bases from J, with 18 bases between. The CDR3 DNA sequence: TGTGCCAGCAGTCTAAGAGGGGCGGACGCGTACGAGCAGTACTTC. Encoded protein: CASSLRGADAYEQYF.

This sequence joins TRBV7-2 and TRBJ2-7; D possibly corresponds to TRBD1 (5 bases). Germline V CDR1 and CDR2: SGHTA, FQGNSA. This CDR3 has 14 amino acids. Deletions cut 2 bases from V and 3 bases from J, with 11 bases between. The CDR3 DNA follows: TGTGCCAGCAGCTTACTAGGGGCGCTCTACGAGCAGTACTTC. It specifies CASSLLGALYEQYF.

V usage is TRBV4-1 and J usage is TRBJ2-7; D tentatively fits TRBD1 or TRBD2 (5 bases each). Between the trimmed V and J ends, which lost 1 base and 7 bases, there was a span of 17 bases. This CDR3 comprises 15 residues. CDR1 and CDR2 from the germline V gene are MGHRA and YSYEKL. In DNA, the CDR3 is TGCGCCAGCAGCCAAGGTGCGCGTGCGTGGGGGGAGCAGTACTTC. This codes for CASSQGARAWGEQYF.

The sample holds a few counts of this clone. V gene TRBV29-1 combines with J gene TRBJ1-1; no clear D. The CDR3 length is 11 residues. Trimming pared 6 bases from V and 1 base from J, leaving 6 bases between. Germline assignment: CDR1 SQVTM and CDR2 ANQGSEA. DNA of the CDR3: TGCAGCGTCCGGGAGAACACTGAAGCTTTCTTT. This encodes CSVRENTEAFF.

The chain is built from TRBV10-3 and TRBJ1-2; perhaps TRBD1 as D (6 bases). Between the trimmed V and J ends, which lost 5 bases and 2 bases, there was a span of 9 bases. The germline V gene has CDR1 ENHRY and CDR2 SYGVKD. This CDR3 has 13 residues. The CDR3 DNA reads as TGTGCCATCAGTCCGGACAGAAACTATGGCTACACCTTC. Amino acid sequence: CAISPDRNYGYTF.

V and J are TRBV5-1 and TRBJ1-3; 7 positions agree with TRBD1. In germline, CDR1 is SGHRS, CDR2 YFSETQ. The CDR3 runs 14 residues. Trimming removed 3 bases from V and 4 bases from J; junction bases left unmatched: 4. The CDR3 spells CASSSTGDGNTIYF. The CDR3 nucleotides are TGCGCCAGCAGCTCAACAGGGGACGGAAACACCATATATTTT.

The chain joins TRBV5-1 to TRBJ2-2; D is unresolved. V lost 2 bases and J 1 base, leaving 9 bases between the germline ends. CDR1 SGHRS and CDR2 YFSETQ come from the germline V gene. The CDR3 runs 15 residues. The CDR3 DNA is TGCGCCAGCAGCTTTTACAGTGAGAACACCGGGGAGCTGTTTTTT. Translating it yields CASSFYSENTGELFF.

This sequence joins TRBV5-6 and TRBJ1-6; D is unclear. V gave up 3 bases and J gave up 0 bases, with 19 bases separating them. The CDR3 is 19 amino acids. Germline lookup yields CDR1 SGHDT and CDR2 YYEEEE. The CDR3 DNA reads TGTGCCAGCAGCTCCATCTTGGGGAGCGCCAGCTCCTATAATTCACCCCTCCACTTT. Translating it yields CASSSILGSASSYNSPLHF.

The V and J genes are TRBV6-2 or TRBV6-3 and TRBJ2-1; unclear D gene. CDR1 and CDR2 from the germline V gene are MNHEY and SVGEGT. Trimming removed 6 bases from V and 2 bases from J, with 17 bases in between. This CDR3 region has 16 residues. The CDR3, as DNA: TGTGCCAGCAGCCTGCTTTCGGCGGTGGCCTACAATGAGCAGTTCTTC. Its translation: CASSLLSAVAYNEQFF.

The chain has TRBV27 and TRBJ2-1; D gene ambiguous. Trimming removed 2 bases at V and 9 bases at J, with 14 bases between. CDR1 is MNHEY, CDR2 SMNVEV, per germline (reference sequence). The CDR3 has 14 amino acids. CDR3 DNA: TGTGCCAGCAGTTTACTGGACCAGCTCGGTGAGCAGTTCTTC. Translating it yields CASSLLDQLGEQFF.

This chain's CDR3 is CASSLEGGPSDEQFF. The CDR3 bases are TGTGCCAGCAGCTTAGAGGGAGGGCCTTCAGATGAGCAGTTCTTC. The gene calls are TRBV11-3 and TRBJ2-1; 7 bases fit TRBD2. The CDR3 is 15 residues long. With 0 bases clipped from V and 8 bases from J, the junction kept 7 bases outside the gene matches. The germline CDR1 and CDR2 sequences are SGHNT and YENEEA. The full variable domain, completed using reference TRBV11-3 and TRBJ2-1, is EAGVVQSPRYKIIEKKQPVAFWCNPISGHNTLYWYLQNLGQGPELLIRYENEEAVDDSQLPKDRFSAERLKGVDSTLKIQPAELGDSAVYLCASSLEGGPSDEQFFGPGTRLTVL.